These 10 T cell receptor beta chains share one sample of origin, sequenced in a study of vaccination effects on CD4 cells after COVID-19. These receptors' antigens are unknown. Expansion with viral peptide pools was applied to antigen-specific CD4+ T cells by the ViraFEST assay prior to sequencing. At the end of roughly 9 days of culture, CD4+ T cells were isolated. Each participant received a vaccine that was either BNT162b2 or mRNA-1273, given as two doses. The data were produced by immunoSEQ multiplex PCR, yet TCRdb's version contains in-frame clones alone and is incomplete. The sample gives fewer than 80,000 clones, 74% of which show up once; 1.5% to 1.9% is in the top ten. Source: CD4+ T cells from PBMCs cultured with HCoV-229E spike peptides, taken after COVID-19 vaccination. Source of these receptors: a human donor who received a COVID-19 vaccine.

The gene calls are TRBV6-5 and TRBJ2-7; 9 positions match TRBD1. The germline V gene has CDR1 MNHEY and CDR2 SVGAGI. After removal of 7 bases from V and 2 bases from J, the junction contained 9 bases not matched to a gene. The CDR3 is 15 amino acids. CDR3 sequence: CASTASGQGAYEQYV. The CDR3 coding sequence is TGTGCCAGCACAGCTTCGGGACAGGGAGCCTACGAGCAGTACGTC.

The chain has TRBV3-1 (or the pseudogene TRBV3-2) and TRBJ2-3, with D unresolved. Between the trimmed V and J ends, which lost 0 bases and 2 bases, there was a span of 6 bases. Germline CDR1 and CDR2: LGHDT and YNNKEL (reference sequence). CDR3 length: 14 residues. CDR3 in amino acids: CASSQEGVTDTQYF. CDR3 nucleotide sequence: TGTGCCAGCAGCCAAGAAGGCGTCACAGATACGCAGTATTTT.

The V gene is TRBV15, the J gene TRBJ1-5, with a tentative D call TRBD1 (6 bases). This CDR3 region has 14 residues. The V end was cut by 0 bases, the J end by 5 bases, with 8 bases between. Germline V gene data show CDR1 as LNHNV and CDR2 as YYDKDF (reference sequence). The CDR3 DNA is TGTGCCACCAGCAGAGACGCAGGGGATCAGCCCCAGCATTTT. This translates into CATSRDAGDQPQHF. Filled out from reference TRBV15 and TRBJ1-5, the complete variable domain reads DAMVIQNPRYQVTQFGKPVTLSCSQTLNHNVMYWYQQKSSQAPKLLFHYYDKDFNNEADTPDNFQSRRPNTSFCFLDIRSPGLGDTAMYLCATSRDAGDQPQHFGDGTRLSIL.

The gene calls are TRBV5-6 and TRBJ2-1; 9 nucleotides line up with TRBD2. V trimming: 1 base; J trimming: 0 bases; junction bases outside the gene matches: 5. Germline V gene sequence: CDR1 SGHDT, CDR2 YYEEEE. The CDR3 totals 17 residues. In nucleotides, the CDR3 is TGTGCCAGCAGCTTGATTTGGCGGGGGGGCTCCTACAATGAGCAGTTCTTC. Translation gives CASSLIWRGGSYNEQFF.

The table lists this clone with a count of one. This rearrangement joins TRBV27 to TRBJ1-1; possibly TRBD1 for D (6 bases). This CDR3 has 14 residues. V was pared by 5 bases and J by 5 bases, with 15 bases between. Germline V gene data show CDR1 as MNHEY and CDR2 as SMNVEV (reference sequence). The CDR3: CASSRTVRATEAFF. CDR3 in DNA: TGTGCCAGCAGTCGGACAGTCCGAGCTACTGAAGCTTTCTTT.

This chain's CDR3 is CATSRDLGVPAQPQHF. In DNA form, the CDR3 reads TGTGCCACCAGCAGAGATTTAGGGGTCCCTGCTCAGCCCCAGCATTTT. The rearrangement joins TRBV15 to TRBJ1-5, with D tentatively TRBD1 (5 bases). The CDR3 runs 16 residues. Looked up from germline, CDR1 is LNHNV and CDR2 is YYDKDF (reference sequence). The V gene lost 0 bases and the J gene lost 6 bases, with 15 bases spanning the gap.

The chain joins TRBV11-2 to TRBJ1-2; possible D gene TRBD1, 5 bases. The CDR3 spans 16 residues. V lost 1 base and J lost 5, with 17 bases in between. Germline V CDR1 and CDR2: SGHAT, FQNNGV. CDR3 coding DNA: TGTGCCAGCAGCTTAGCCCTTTTTGGGGGGAGGTATGGCTACACCTTC. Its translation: CASSLALFGGRYGYTF.

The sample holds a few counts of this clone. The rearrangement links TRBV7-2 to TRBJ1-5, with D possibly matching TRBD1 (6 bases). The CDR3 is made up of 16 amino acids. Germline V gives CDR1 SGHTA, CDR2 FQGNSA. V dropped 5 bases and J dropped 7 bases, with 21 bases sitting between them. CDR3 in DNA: TGTGCCAGCAGCCCCGGGGGGAGGGGGGCCGGCCAGCCCCAGCATTTT. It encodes CASSPGGRGAGQPQHF.

CDR3 nucleotide sequence: TGTGCCAGCAGCCTAACAGGGGATAGCAATCAGCCCCAGCATTTT. Its translation is CASSLTGDSNQPQHF. V and J are TRBV9 and TRBJ1-5; 7 nucleotides line up with TRBD1. V trimming: 4 bases; J trimming: 0 bases; junction bases outside the gene matches: 4. There are 15 residues in the CDR3. In germline, CDR1 is SGDLS, CDR2 YYNGEE.

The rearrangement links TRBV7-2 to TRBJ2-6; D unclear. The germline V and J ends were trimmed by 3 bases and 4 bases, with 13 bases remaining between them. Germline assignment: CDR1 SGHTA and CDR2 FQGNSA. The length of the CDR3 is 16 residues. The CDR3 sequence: CASSLRRQMGANVLTF. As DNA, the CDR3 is TGTGCCAGCAGCTTGCGGCGGCAAATGGGGGCCAACGTCCTGACTTTC.